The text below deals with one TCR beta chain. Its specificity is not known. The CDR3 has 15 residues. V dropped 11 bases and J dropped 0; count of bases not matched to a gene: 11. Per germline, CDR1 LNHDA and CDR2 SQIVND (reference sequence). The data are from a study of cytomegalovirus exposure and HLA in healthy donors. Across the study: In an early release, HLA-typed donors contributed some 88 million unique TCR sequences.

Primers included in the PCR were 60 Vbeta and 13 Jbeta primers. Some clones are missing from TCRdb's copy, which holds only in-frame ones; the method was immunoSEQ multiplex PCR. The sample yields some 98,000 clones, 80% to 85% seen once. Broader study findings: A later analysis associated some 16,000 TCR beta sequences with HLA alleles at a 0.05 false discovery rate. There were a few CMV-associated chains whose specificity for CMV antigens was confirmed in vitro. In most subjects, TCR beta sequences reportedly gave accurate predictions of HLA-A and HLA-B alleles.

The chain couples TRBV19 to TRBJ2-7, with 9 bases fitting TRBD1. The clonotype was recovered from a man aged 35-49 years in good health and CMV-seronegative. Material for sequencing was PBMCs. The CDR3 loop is CAAQAQGAYSYEQYF. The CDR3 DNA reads TGTGCCGCCCAGGCACAGGGGGCGTACTCCTACGAGCAGTACTTC.